This T cell receptor (beta chain) was documented in a study of blood T cell repertoires in COVID-19. The CDR3 runs 15 residues. Germline loops: CDR1 LGHNA, CDR2 YNFKEQ. V was clipped by 1 base and J by 5 bases; unmatched bases: 3. Clones were sequenced by immunoSEQ multiplex PCR, and TCRdb holds only the in-frame ones, with some missing. The sample has about 200,000 clones; around 82% are singletons. This chain uses TRBV4-2 with TRBJ2-1, with 9 bases lining up with TRBD2. The sequenced sample was peripheral blood. The receptor was derived from a woman aged 70 to 79 with acute or convalescent COVID-19. The CDR3 spells CASSQGSGSDNEQFF. The CDR3 DNA sequence: TGTGCCAGCAGCCAAGGTAGCGGGAGTGACAATGAGCAGTTCTTC.